Listed below are T cell receptor beta chains from one sample, sequenced in a study of cytomegalovirus exposure and HLA in healthy donors. Produced via immunoSEQ multiplex PCR; TCRdb's table is partial and in-frame only. The sample has over 70,000 clones; roughly 90% are singletons. The specimen was PBMCs. The receptors come from a woman younger than 35 in good health and CMV-seropositive. Both conserved end residues are part of each CDR3. Each record gives: D gene, J gene, V gene, clone size, CDR3 DNA, CDR3 protein. The D gene is left open where the match is weak. Clone size appears in some rows only: once, few, many, or a class for an expanded clone.

- | TRBJ1-6 | TRBV4-1 | - | TGCGCCAGCAGCCAAGTGGGGGGACGCAATTCACCCCTCCACTTT | CASSQVGGRNSPLHF
TRBD1 | TRBJ2-2 | TRBV19 | - | TGTGCCAGTAGTGCCACGGGACAGGGGCCCGGGGAGCTGTTTTTT | CASSATGQGPGELFF
TRBD2 | TRBJ2-1 | TRBV19 | - | TGTGCCAGTAGTATAGTCGCCCAGCGGGGGGTCCCAGGAGGTAATGAGCAGTTCTTC | CASSIVAQRGVPGGNEQFF
- | TRBJ1-2 | TRBV11-2 | - | TGTGCCAGCAGCTTCAGCAGAGAGGGGGATGGCTACACCTTC | CASSFSREGDGYTF
- | TRBJ1-5 | TRBV18 | - | TGTGCCAGCTCACCACAGGGGGGGAATCAGCCCCAGCATTTT | CASSPQGGNQPQHF
- | TRBJ1-1 | TRBV6-1 | - | TGTGCCAGCAGTGAAGCGCTAGGGGGGAACACTGAAGCTTTCTTT | CASSEALGGNTEAFF
- | TRBJ1-6 | TRBV4-3 | - | TGCGCCAGCAGCCAAGAGAGTTGGGAGGATAATTCACCCCTCCACTTT | CASSQESWEDNSPLHF
TRBD2 | TRBJ2-7 | TRBV25-1 | - | TGTGCCAGCAGAGCGGGGCTTTTAGAGCAGTACTTC | CASRAGLLEQYF
TRBD1 | TRBJ2-7 | TRBV2 | - | TGTGCCAGCAGCGAGACCGGGACAGCCATTTACGAGCAGTACTTC | CASSETGTAIYEQYF
- | TRBJ1-1 | TRBV27 | - | TGTGCCAGCCAGGTTGGCCCTAACACTGAAGCTTTCTTT | CASQVGPNTEAFF
TRBD2 | TRBJ2-2 | TRBV6-1 | few | TGTGCCAGCAGTGGCTTAGCGGGGGTAAACACCGGGGAGCTGTTTTTT | CASSGLAGVNTGELFF
- | TRBJ2-7 | TRBV13 | - | TGTGCCAGCAGCTTAGGCGGGTTTGGGCAGTACTTC | CASSLGGFGQYF
- | TRBJ1-1 | TRBV10-2 | - | TGCGCCAGCAGTGATGAGGGCTACACTGAAGCTTTCTTT | CASSDEGYTEAFF
TRBD1 | TRBJ1-1 | TRBV25-1 | - | TGTGCCAGCAGGGACAGGGCGAACACTGAAGCTTTCTTT | CASRDRANTEAFF
TRBD2 | TRBJ2-7 | TRBV2 | - | TGTGCCAGCAGGACGGGAGGGCCTAGCGAGCAGTACTTC | CASRTGGPSEQYF
TRBD2 | TRBJ2-1 | TRBV6-4 | - | TGTGCCAGCAGCCGGGGGGGGCAGAGCTACAATGAGCAGTTCTTC | CASSRGGQSYNEQFF
TRBD1 | TRBJ1-2 | TRBV27 | - | TGTGCCAGCAGCTTCGGACAGGCCTATGGCTACACCTTC | CASSFGQAYGYTF
- | TRBJ2-7 | TRBV7-9 | - | TGTGCCAGCAGCTTAGTCGGCAGGTCCTACGAGCAGTACTTC | CASSLVGRSYEQYF
- | TRBJ2-5 | TRBV7-9 | once | TGTGCCAGCAGCTTAGGGACAGAAGAGACCCAGTACTTC | CASSLGTEETQYF
TRBD1 | TRBJ1-2 | TRBV30 | few | TGTGCCTGGACTCCCTCTCCGGAAGGGACAGGCTATGGCTACACCTTC | CAWTPSPEGTGYGYTF
TRBD1 | TRBJ1-5 | TRBV7-2 | - | TGTGCCAGCAGCTCAGGGACAGTCGCTCAGCCCCAGCATTTT | CASSSGTVAQPQHF
TRBD2 | TRBJ2-2 | TRBV5-6 | - | TGTGCCAGCAGCTCGTCCGGGACTAGCAACACCGGGGAGCTGTTTTTT | CASSSSGTSNTGELFF
TRBD2 | TRBJ2-1 | TRBV27 | - | TGTGCCAGCAGCCCAATCGTAGCGGGAGGGCCGCGGGACAATGAGCAGTTCTTC | CASSPIVAGGPRDNEQFF
TRBD1 | TRBJ1-2 | TRBV13 | - | TGTGCCAGCAGCTTAAGACAGGGGATCTATGGCTACACCTTC | CASSLRQGIYGYTF
TRBD1 | TRBJ2-5 | TRBV6-6 | - | TGTGCCAGCAAGAGGAGACAGGGCCAAGAGACCCAGTACTTC | CASKRRQGQETQYF
TRBD1 | TRBJ2-5 | TRBV2 | - | TGTGCCAGCGATAGGGGACAGACGATCCAAGAGACCCAGTACTTC | CASDRGQTIQETQYF
- | TRBJ2-1 | TRBV15 | - | TGTGCCACCAGCAGAGTTCAGGAATACAATGAGCAGTTCTTC | CATSRVQEYNEQFF
TRBD1 | TRBJ1-1 | TRBV6-6 | - | TGTGCCAGCAGTCGACAGGGGGCCGGGTTGAACACTGAAGCTTTCTTT | CASSRQGAGLNTEAFF
TRBD1 | TRBJ2-1 | TRBV5-1 | - | TGCGCCAGCAGCTGGACAGGGGGCAATGAGCAGTTCTTC | CASSWTGGNEQFF
TRBD1 | TRBJ1-5 | TRBV7-9 | - | TGTGCCAGCAGCCCCGGGACAGCAAATCAGCCCCAGCATTTT | CASSPGTANQPQHF
TRBD1 | TRBJ2-1 | TRBV6-4 | - | TGTGCCAGCAGTAAACAGGGGGACCACAATGAGCAGTTCTTC | CASSKQGDHNEQFF
- | TRBJ2-3 | TRBV13 | - | TGTGCCAGCAGCTTAGGCCGGAACGGGGATACGCAGTATTTT | CASSLGRNGDTQYF
- | TRBJ2-1 | TRBV11-2 | - | TGTGCCAGCGGGCTTTACATAACCGGATCCTACAATGAGCAGTTCTTC | CASGLYITGSYNEQFF
- | TRBJ1-2 | TRBV30 | - | TGTGCCTGGAGTGGACAGGTGGCCTATGGCTACACCTTC | CAWSGQVAYGYTF
- | TRBJ1-2 | TRBV5-6 | few | TGTGCCAGCAGCTTGGGACAGCCCTATGGCTACACCTTC | CASSLGQPYGYTF
TRBD2 | TRBJ2-7 | TRBV5-1 | - | TGCGCCAGCAGCGGGGGACTACAGGAGGACTACGAGCAGTACTTC | CASSGGLQEDYEQYF
- | TRBJ2-7 | TRBV6-6 | - | TGTGCCAGCAGACCGGGACAGGGACTAGTTTACGAGCAGTACTTC | CASRPGQGLVYEQYF
TRBD1 | TRBJ1-4 | TRBV5-1 | - | TGCGCCAGCAGCTTGGGTCCCGGGACAGGAGATGAAAAACTGTTTTTT | CASSLGPGTGDEKLFF
TRBD2 | TRBJ2-3 | TRBV6-6 | - | TGTGCCAGCAGAGAGCGGGAGGTCGCAGATACGCAGTATTTT | CASREREVADTQYF
TRBD1 | TRBJ1-2 | TRBV28 | few | TGTGCCGCAGGGGGTTACTATGGCTACACCTTC | CAAGGYYGYTF
TRBD1 | TRBJ2-3 | TRBV4-2 | once | TGTGCCAGCAGCCAAGATCGAGGGGGCTCAGATACGCAGTATTTT | CASSQDRGGSDTQYF
TRBD2 | TRBJ2-1 | TRBV6-6 | - | TGTGCCAGCAGTATTCTAGCGGGGGGGCCCAATGAGCAGTTCTTC | CASSILAGGPNEQFF
TRBD2 | TRBJ2-3 | TRBV29-1 | - | TGCAGCGTGGTAGCGGGGGGGGGCACAGATACGCAGTATTTT | CSVVAGGGTDTQYF
- | TRBJ2-6 | TRBV6-1 | - | TGTGCCAGCAGTCAAGGACCCCGTTCTCCAAGTCGGGAGTATGGGGCCAACGTCCTGACTTTC | CASSQGPRSPSREYGANVLTF
- | TRBJ2-5 | TRBV30 | - | TGTGCCTGGACCAAAATATTCGGGGAGACCCAGTACTTC | CAWTKIFGETQYF
- | TRBJ2-2 | TRBV9 | - | TGTGCCAGCAGCCAGGGGCCGAACACCGGGGAGCTGTTTTTT | CASSQGPNTGELFF
- | TRBJ2-1 | TRBV28 | - | TGTGCCAGCAGTCTACAGGGTGGGGACAATGAGCAGTTCTTC | CASSLQGGDNEQFF
- | TRBJ2-1 | TRBV5-6 | - | TGTGCCAGCAGCTTGAATAGAATCCGGGACTTCGAGCAGTTCTTC | CASSLNRIRDFEQFF
- | TRBJ2-7 | TRBV11-2 | - | TGTGCCAGCAGCATTACCGAAAGGGGGGGTTGGGAGCAGTACTTC | CASSITERGGWEQYF
TRBD1 | TRBJ2-7 | TRBV18 | - | TGTGCCAGCTCACAACGCAGGGGGACCTCCTACGAGCAGTACTTC | CASSQRRGTSYEQYF
- | TRBJ2-5 | TRBV7-2 | - | TGTGCCAGCAGCTCCGGGATGACGCTCGGGGAGACCCAGTACTTC | CASSSGMTLGETQYF
- | TRBJ2-3 | TRBV5-5 | - | TGTGCCAGCAGCTTGGGCACATATAGTAGTTCACGGGATAGCACAGATACGCAGTATTTT | CASSLGTYSSSRDSTDTQYF
TRBD2 | TRBJ2-7 | TRBV2 | once | TGTGCCAGCAGGACTAGCGGATCCTACGAGCAGTACTTC | CASRTSGSYEQYF
- | TRBJ2-2 | TRBV14 | - | TGTGCCAGCAGCCACTCCGGGGGGGAGCTGTTTTTT | CASSHSGGELFF
- | TRBJ2-5 | TRBV5-1 | once | TGCGCCAGCAGCACAGGACAAGGGGGGGTAGAGACCCAGTACTTC | CASSTGQGGVETQYF
- | TRBJ2-7 | TRBV6-5 | - | TGTGCCAGCAGTTTCAGGTTGGAAGCCGAGCAGTACTTC | CASSFRLEAEQYF
- | TRBJ1-6 | TRBV6-1 | - | TGTGCCAGCAGAGAGGGTGTCTTTAATTCACCCCTCCACTTT | CASREGVFNSPLHF
- | TRBJ2-3 | TRBV25-1 | - | TGTGCCAGCAGTGAATACATTAGGGGGAGTAGCACAGATACGCAGTATTTT | CASSEYIRGSSTDTQYF
TRBD2 | TRBJ2-3 | TRBV14 | - | TGTGCCAGCAGCCAAGGAATTGCGGGAGGTGTTACGCAGTATTTT | CASSQGIAGGVTQYF